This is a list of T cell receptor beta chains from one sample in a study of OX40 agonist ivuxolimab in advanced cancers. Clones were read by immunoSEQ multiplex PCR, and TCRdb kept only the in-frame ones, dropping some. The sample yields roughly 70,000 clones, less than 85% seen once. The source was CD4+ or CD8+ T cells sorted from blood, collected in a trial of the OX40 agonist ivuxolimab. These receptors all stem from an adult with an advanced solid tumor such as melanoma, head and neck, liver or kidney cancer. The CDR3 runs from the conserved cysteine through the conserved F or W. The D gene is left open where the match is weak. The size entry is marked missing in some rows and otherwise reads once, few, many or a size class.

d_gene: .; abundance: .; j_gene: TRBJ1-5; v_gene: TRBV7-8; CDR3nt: TGTGCCAGCAGCCTAAATCAGGGGCGAGATCAGCCCCAGCATTTT; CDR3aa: CASSLNQGRDQPQHF
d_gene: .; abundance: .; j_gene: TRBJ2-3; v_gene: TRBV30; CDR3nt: TGTGCCTGGAAGGGGGGCACGGCAGATACGCAGTATTTT; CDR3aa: CAWKGGTADTQYF
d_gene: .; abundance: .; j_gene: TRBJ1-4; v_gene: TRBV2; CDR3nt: TGTGCCAGCAGTCGGCAGGGGCGGAGGGAAAAACTGTTTTTT; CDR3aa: CASSRQGRREKLFF
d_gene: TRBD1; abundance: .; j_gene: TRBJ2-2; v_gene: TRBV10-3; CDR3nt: TGTGCCATCAGTGATGACAGGGGGCTTTTCAGCGGGGAGCTGTTTTTT; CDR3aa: CAISDDRGLFSGELFF
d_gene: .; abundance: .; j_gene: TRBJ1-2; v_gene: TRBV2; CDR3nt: TGTGCCAGCACGATTCCGGCAGGTATTAACTATGGCTACACCTTC; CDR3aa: CASTIPAGINYGYTF
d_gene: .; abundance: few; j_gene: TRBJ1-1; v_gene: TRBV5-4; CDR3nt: TGTGCCAGCAGCTCCTGGGGGGGAGCCGAAGCTTTCTTT; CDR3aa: CASSSWGGAEAFF
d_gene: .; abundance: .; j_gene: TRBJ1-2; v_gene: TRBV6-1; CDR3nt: TGTGCCAGCGGAGAGGGACGGTATGGCTACACCTTC; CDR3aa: CASGEGRYGYTF
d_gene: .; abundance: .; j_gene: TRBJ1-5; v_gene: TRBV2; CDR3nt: TGTGCCAGCAGTTACGAGTGGACGGTGAATCAGCCCCAGCATTTT; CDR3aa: CASSYEWTVNQPQHF
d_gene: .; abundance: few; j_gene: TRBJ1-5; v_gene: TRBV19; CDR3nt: TGTGCCAGTAGTATTTTTGGCACCCCGACTAAGCCCCAGCATTTT; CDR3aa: CASSIFGTPTKPQHF
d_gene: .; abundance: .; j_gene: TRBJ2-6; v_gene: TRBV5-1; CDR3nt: TGCGCCAGCGGGCTAAAGGCTGGGGCCAACGTCCTGACTTTC; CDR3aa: CASGLKAGANVLTF
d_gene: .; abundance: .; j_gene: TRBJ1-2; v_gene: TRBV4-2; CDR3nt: TGTGCCAGCAGCCCTCAAAAGGGGGTTGGCAATGGCTACACCTTC; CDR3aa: CASSPQKGVGNGYTF
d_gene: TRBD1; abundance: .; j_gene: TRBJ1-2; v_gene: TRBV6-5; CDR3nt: TGTGCCAGCAGTTACGGAGGGTGGGACAGGGGTGGCTACACCTTC; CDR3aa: CASSYGGWDRGGYTF
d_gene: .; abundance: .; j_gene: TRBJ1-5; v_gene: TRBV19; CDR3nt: TGTGCCAGTAGTGATCAGGGGAGAGAGCCCCAGCATTTT; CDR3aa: CASSDQGREPQHF
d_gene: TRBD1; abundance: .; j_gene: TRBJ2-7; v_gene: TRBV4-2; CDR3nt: TGTGCCAGCAGCCAAGATCTCAGGGGGCGAGGCGAGCAGTACTTC; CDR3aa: CASSQDLRGRGEQYF
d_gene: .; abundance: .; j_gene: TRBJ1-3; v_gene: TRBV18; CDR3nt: TGTGCCAGCTCACCAACAAAACAGGGTTCTGGAAACACCATATATTTT; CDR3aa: CASSPTKQGSGNTIYF
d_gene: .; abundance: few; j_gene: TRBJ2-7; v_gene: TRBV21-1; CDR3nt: TGTGCCAGCGAGGTTCAGGGGGCCCACGAGCAGTACTTC; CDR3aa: CASEVQGAHEQYF
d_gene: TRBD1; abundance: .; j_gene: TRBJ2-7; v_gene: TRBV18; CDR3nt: TGTGCCAGCTCACCGACAGGGGGTCGCGACGAGCAGTACTTC; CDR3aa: CASSPTGGRDEQYF
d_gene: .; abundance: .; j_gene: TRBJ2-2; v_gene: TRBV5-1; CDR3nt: TGCGCCAGCAGCTTGGACCCCACCGCCGGGGAGCTGTTTTTT; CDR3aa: CASSLDPTAGELFF
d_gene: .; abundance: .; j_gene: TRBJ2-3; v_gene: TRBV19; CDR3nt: TGTGCCAGTAGTATTATTGGGACTCTACAGGACCGAGATACGCAGTATTTT; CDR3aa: CASSIIGTLQDRDTQYF
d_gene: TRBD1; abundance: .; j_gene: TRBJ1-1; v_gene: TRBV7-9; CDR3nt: TGTGCCAGCAGCTCCTTTGGGACAGTGAACACTGAAGCTTTCTTT; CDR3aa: CASSSFGTVNTEAFF
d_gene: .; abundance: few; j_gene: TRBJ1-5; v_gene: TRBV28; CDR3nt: TGTGCCAGCAGCCGACAGGTTAGCAATCAGCCCCAGCATTTT; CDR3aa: CASSRQVSNQPQHF
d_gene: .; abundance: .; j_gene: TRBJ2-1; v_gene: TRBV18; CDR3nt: TGTGCCAGCTCACCCGCTAGCCCGGGAGTATACAATGAGCAGTTCTTC; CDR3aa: CASSPASPGVYNEQFF
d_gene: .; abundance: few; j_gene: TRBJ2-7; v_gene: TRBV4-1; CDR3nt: TGCGCCAGCAGCCAAGGGCTAGCGTTGTACGAGCAGTACTTC; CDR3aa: CASSQGLALYEQYF
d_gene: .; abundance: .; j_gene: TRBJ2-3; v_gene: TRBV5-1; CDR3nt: TGCGCCAGCAGGCGGTCGAATGGGGGCCCAGATACGCAGTATTTT; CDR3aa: CASRRSNGGPDTQYF
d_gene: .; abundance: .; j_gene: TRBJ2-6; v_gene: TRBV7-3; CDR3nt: TGTGCCAGCAGCTCCCTTGTCAGGGGAGAGGCCGGGGCCAACGTCCTGACTTTC; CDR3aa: CASSSLVRGEAGANVLTF
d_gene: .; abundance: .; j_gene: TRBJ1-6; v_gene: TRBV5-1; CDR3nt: TGCGCCAGCAGCGGGGGACTGGGCGGGAGCTCACCCCTCCACTTT; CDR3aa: CASSGGLGGSSPLHF
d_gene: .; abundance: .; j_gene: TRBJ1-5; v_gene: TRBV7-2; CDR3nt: TGTGCCAGCAGCTCACAGGTAGCTCAGCCCCAGCATTTT; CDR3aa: CASSSQVAQPQHF
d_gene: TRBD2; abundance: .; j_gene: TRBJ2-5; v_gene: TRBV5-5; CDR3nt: TGTGCCAGCAGCTTGGTCCTGGGACTAGCGGAAGAGACCCAGTACTTC; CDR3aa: CASSLVLGLAEETQYF
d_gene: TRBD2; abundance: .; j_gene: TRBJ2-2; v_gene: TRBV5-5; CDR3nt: TGTGCCAGCAGCTTGAGACTAGCGGGAGCTACCGGGGAGCTGTTTTTT; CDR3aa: CASSLRLAGATGELFF
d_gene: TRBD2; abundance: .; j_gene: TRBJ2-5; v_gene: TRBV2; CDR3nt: TGTGCCAGCACTCCACTGGGACTAGAGTCTGAGACCCAGTACTTC; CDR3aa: CASTPLGLESETQYF
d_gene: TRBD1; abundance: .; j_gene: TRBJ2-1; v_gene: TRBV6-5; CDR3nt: TGTGCCAGCGGACGCCGAGGACAGGGTGACAATGAGCAGTTCTTC; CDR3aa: CASGRRGQGDNEQFF
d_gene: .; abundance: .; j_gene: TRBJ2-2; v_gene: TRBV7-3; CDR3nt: TGTGCCAGCAGCCAGGCCGGGGAGCTGTTTTTT; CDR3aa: CASSQAGELFF
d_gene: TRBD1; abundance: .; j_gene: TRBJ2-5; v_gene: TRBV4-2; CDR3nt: TGTGCCAGCAGCCAACAGGGGGCTACCCCCCGGGAGACCCAGTACTTC; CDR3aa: CASSQQGATPRETQYF
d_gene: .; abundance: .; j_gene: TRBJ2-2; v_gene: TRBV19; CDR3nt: TGTGCCAGTAATCTGGGGCCAGGAGTGACCGGGGAGCTGTTTTTT; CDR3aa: CASNLGPGVTGELFF
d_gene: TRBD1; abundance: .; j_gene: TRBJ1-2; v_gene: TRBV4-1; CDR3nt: TGCGCCAGCAGCCAAGAGGGGACAGGGGGCTATGGCTACACCTTC; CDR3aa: CASSQEGTGGYGYTF
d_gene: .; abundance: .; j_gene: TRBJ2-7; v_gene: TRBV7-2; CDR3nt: TGTGCCAGCAGCTTAGCGGCGGACCCTAGCTCCTACGAGCAGTACTTC; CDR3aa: CASSLAADPSSYEQYF
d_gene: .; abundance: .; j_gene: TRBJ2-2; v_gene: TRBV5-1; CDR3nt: TGCGCCAGCAGTAAAACGGACAGGAACACCGGGGAGCTGTTTTTT; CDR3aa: CASSKTDRNTGELFF
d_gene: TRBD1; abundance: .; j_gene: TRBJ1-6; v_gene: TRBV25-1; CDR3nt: TGTGCCAGCAGTCTCGGGACAGGGGACTCACCCCTCCACTTT; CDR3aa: CASSLGTGDSPLHF
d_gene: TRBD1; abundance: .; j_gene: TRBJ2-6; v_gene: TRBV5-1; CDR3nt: TGCGCCAGCAGCTTACAGGGGGCTGGGGCCAACGTCCTGACTTTC; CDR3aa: CASSLQGAGANVLTF
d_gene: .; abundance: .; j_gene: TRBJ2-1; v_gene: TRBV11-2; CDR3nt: TGTGCCAGCTTCTCCTACAATGAGCAGTTCTTC; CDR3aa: CASFSYNEQFF
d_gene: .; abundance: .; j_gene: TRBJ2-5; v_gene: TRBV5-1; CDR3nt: TGCGCCAGCAGCTTTTCGGATGTCCCCTTCCAAGAGACCCAGTACTTC; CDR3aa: CASSFSDVPFQETQYF
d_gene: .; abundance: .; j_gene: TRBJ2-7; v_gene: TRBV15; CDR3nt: TGTGCCACCAGGGGCTTTGGCAGGACTTACGAGCAGTACTTC; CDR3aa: CATRGFGRTYEQYF
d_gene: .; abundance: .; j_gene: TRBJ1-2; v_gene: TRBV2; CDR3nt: TGTGCCAGCAGTGAGGGCTTAGGACTGGGTGGCTACACCTTC; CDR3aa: CASSEGLGLGGYTF
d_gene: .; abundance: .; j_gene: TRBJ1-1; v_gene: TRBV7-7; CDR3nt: TGTGCTAGCAGCCCCCAAAGTCTGAACACTGAAGCTTTCTTT; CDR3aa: CASSPQSLNTEAFF
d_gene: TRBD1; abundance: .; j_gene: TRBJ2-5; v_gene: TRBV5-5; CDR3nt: TGTGCCGCTAACAGGGGGGAGACCCAGTACTTC; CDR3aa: CAANRGETQYF
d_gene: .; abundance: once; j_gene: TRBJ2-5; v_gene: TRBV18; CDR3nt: TGTGCCAGCTCACCTTTCTCCAGGGGCCAAGGAGAGACCCAGTACTTC; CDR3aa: CASSPFSRGQGETQYF
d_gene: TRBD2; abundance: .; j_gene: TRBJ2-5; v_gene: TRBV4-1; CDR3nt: TGCGCCAGCAGCCTTCGGACTAGCGGGGAGACCCAGTACTTC; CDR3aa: CASSLRTSGETQYF
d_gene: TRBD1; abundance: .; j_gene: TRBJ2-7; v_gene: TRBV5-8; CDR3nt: TGTGCCAGCAGCTTGACAGGGGGCGTCGACGAGCAGTACTTC; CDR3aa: CASSLTGGVDEQYF